These 21 T cell receptor beta chains share one sample of origin, sequenced in a study of graft-versus-host responses after intestinal transplantation. Method: immunoSEQ multiplex PCR; TCRdb's copy keeps in-frame clones and lacks some. Altogether some 40,000 clones are present, more than 80% being singletons, with the ten largest covering roughly 2.5%. Material: PBMCs, obtained 300 to 320 days after intestinal transplant. Receptors were obtained from a human patient who received an intestinal transplant, so some T cells may come from the graft donor.

This sequence joins TRBV6-9 and TRBJ1-2; perhaps TRBD1 as D (5 bases). Germline V gene data show CDR1 as MNHGY and CDR2 as SVAAGI. V lost 3 bases and J lost 8, with 13 bases in between. The CDR3 totals 13 residues. The chain's CDR3 is CASSYSRARGYTF. CDR3 DNA sequence: TGTGCCAGCAGTTACTCCAGGGCACGGGGCTACACCTTC.

V is TRBV5-1 and J is TRBJ2-5; 8 nucleotides align to TRBD2. Trimming cost V 7 bases and J 1 base; bases outside gene matches: 12. Germline CDR1 is SGHRS and CDR2 is YFSETQ. The CDR3 extends over 16 amino acids. The CDR3 reads CASSSRGGPLQETQYF. CDR3 DNA: TGCGCCAGCTCCTCCCGGGGGGGCCCCCTCCAAGAGACCCAGTACTTC. Based on the CDR3 plus reference TRBV5-1 and TRBJ2-5, the full variable domain is KAGVTQTPRYLIKTRGQQVTLSCSPISGHRSVSWYQQTPGQGLQFLFEYFSETQRNKGNFPGRFSGRQFSNSRSEMNVSTLELGDSALYLCASSSRGGPLQETQYFGPGTRLLVL.

V and J are TRBV4-1 and TRBJ1-2; 7 nucleotides align to TRBD1. Trimming at V came to 0 bases and at J to 5 bases, leaving 3 bases not matched to a gene. The CDR3 has 14 amino acids. Looked up from germline, CDR1 is MGHRA and CDR2 is YSYEKL. CDR3 in DNA: TGCGCCAGCAGCCAAGATTTACAGGGGTATGGCTACACCTTC. Protein sequence: CASSQDLQGYGYTF.

The genes are TRBV6-6 and TRBJ1-6; the D gene is possibly TRBD1 (6 bases). The CDR3 runs to 15 residues. V dropped 2 bases and J dropped 10 bases, with 15 bases sitting between them. Germline lookup yields CDR1 MNHNY and CDR2 SVGAGI (reference sequence). In nucleotides, the CDR3 is TGTGCCAGCAGTTACGAACAGGGTGTTAGGTCACCCCTCCACTTT. This encodes CASSYEQGVRSPLHF.

The rearrangement uses TRBV4-2 and TRBJ2-3; the D is unclear. The CDR3 consists of 15 residues. Germline CDR1 LGHNA, CDR2 YNFKEQ. V gave up 1 base and J gave up 2 bases, with 10 bases separating them. In nucleotides, the CDR3 is TGTGCCAGCAGCCAAGGCCCGCAAAACACAGATACGCAGTATTTT. This encodes CASSQGPQNTDTQYF.

This chain joins TRBV6-6 and TRBJ2-5; D is perhaps TRBD1 (5 bases). The J call may be in error: the DNA end matches TRBJ2-7 better. In germline, CDR1 is MNHNY, CDR2 SVGAGI (reference sequence). CDR3 length equals 14 residues. The chain's CDR3 is CASKSGFASYEQYF. The CDR3 region has the DNA TGTGCCAGTAAATCAGGGTTCGCCTCCTACGAGCAGTACTTC.

The V gene is TRBV6-1, the J gene TRBJ1-6; possible D gene TRBD1, 5 bases. The CDR3 has 15 amino acids. In germline, CDR1 is MNHNS, CDR2 SASEGT. V lost 5 bases to trimming and J lost 3 bases, with 11 bases between them. The CDR3 DNA reads as TGTGCCAGCAGTCCCGACAGAAACTATAATTCACCCCTCCACTTT. Encoded protein: CASSPDRNYNSPLHF.

The J gene is TRBJ2-5, the V gene TRBV9; D is perhaps TRBD1 or TRBD2 (5 bases each). The V and J ends lost 4 bases and 4 bases respectively, with 20 bases between them. The CDR3 extends over 16 amino acids. CDR1 and CDR2 from the germline V gene are SGDLS and YYNGEE. Here the CDR3 reads CASSSTGTPRRETQYF. DNA for the CDR3: TGTGCCAGCAGCTCCACCGGGACGCCTAGGAGAGAGACCCAGTACTTC.

The chain carries TRBV2 and TRBJ1-5, with 7 bases identical to TRBD1. The CDR3 consists of 13 residues. Trimming removed 6 bases from V and 2 bases from J; junction bases left unmatched: 1. Germline V CDR1 and CDR2: SNHLY, FYNNEI. CDR3 in amino acids: CASRGTGNQPQHF. CDR3 DNA sequence: TGTGCCAGCAGGGGGACAGGCAATCAGCCCCAGCATTTT.

This clone appeared a single time. The chain has TRBV6-6 and TRBJ2-1; 7 positions agree with TRBD2. The junction had 9 bases not matched to a gene; V was cut back by 3 bases and J by 4 bases. CDR1 MNHNY and CDR2 SVGAGI come from the germline V gene (reference sequence). The CDR3 is 16 residues long. CDR3 DNA: TGTGCCAGCAGTTATTCCCGGGGGGACCTTTACAATGAGCAGTTCTTC. It yields the protein CASSYSRGDLYNEQFF.

This clone was picked up a small number of times. This chain joins TRBV28 and TRBJ1-1; 9 bases line up with TRBD1. V shed 1 base and J 4 bases; nucleotides not matched to a gene: 7. Germline loops: CDR1 MDHEN, CDR2 SYDVKM. The CDR3 extends over 16 amino acids. The CDR3 DNA reads as TGTGCCAGCAGTTTATATCCCGGGACAGGGAGCACTGAAGCTTTCTTT. Translating gives CASSLYPGTGSTEAFF.

This chain uses TRBV6-1 with TRBJ2-7; the D call may be TRBD1 or TRBD2 (5 bases each). The CDR3 spans 15 residues. From germline, CDR1 is MNHNS and CDR2 SASEGT. V dropped 5 bases and J dropped 4 bases, with 18 bases sitting between them. CDR3 nucleotide sequence: TGTGCCAGCAGTTCCGAACCTAGGGGAGATTACGAGCAGTACTTC. Translation: CASSSEPRGDYEQYF.

This clone was seen a single time. J is TRBJ1-2 and V is TRBV13, with 10 bases aligning to TRBD1. V lost 0 bases to trimming and J lost 5 bases; unmatched junction nucleotides: 15. This CDR3 contains 19 residues. Germline V lookup: CDR1 PRHDT, CDR2 FYEKMQ (reference sequence). The CDR3 DNA reads as TGTGCCAGCAGCTTAGGGGCCACGGGACAGGGGAAAAGTCGGTATGGCTACACCTTC. The encoded protein is CASSLGATGQGKSRYGYTF.

CDR3 bases: TGTGCCAGCTCACCACTGGGACAGTCTCTTGGAAACACCATATATTTT. It is translated as CASSPLGQSLGNTIYF. V and J are TRBV18 and TRBJ1-3, with 7 bases that match TRBD1. The germline CDR1 and CDR2 sequences are KGHSH and LQKENI. With V trimmed by 1 base and J by 3 bases, 6 bases remained unmatched. The length of the CDR3 is 16 residues. The full variable domain, rest sourced from reference TRBV18 and TRBJ1-3, is NAGVMQNPRHLVRRRGQEARLRCSPMKGHSHVYWYRQLPEEGLKFMVYLQKENIIDESGMPKERFSAEFPKEGPSILRIQQVVRGDSAAYFCASSPLGQSLGNTIYFGEGSWLTVV.

This clone has only a few counts. V and J are TRBV6-1 and TRBJ2-7; the D gene is possibly TRBD1 (6 bases). This CDR3 spans 15 amino acids. V was cut by 1 base and J by 2 bases, with 12 bases left in between. The germline V gene has CDR1 MNHNS and CDR2 SASEGT. CDR3 sequence (DNA): TGTGCCAGCAGTGAAGAGGGGGTTGGAACCTACGAGCAGTACTTC. It yields the protein CASSEEGVGTYEQYF.

The rearrangement joins TRBV25-1 to TRBJ2-5, with a tentative D call TRBD2 (6 bases). Germline CDR1 is MGHDK and CDR2 is SYGVNS. Trimming stripped 1 base from V and 2 bases from J, with 14 bases between. The CDR3 sequence is 16 residues long. This CDR3 is CASSELVGTRQETQYF. The CDR3 DNA is TGTGCCAGCAGTGAATTGGTAGGGACTCGACAAGAGACCCAGTACTTC.

Details on this clone: The sample contains more than one DNA sequence encoding this CDR3. In DNA form, the CDR3 reads TGTGCCAGCAGTTTAGGACAAGCAAATCAGCCCCAGCATTTT. It yields the protein CASSLGQANQPQHF. J is TRBJ1-5 and V is TRBV5-6, with D maybe TRBD1 (5 bases). Trimming removed 5 bases at V and 4 bases at J, with 13 bases between. In germline, CDR1 is SGHDT, CDR2 YYEEEE. The CDR3 is 14 amino acids.

This clone is categorized as large. Here the CDR3 reads CASSYGTGKADTQYF. CDR3 in DNA: TGTGCCAGCAGCTATGGGACAGGGAAGGCAGATACGCAGTATTTT. This sequence joins TRBV11-1 and TRBJ2-3; 9 nucleotides align to TRBD1. The CDR3 consists of 15 residues. V lost 4 bases and J lost 4; bases outside the gene matches: 6. Germline V gene lookup returns CDR1 SGHAT and CDR2 FQDESV (reference sequence).

The chain links TRBV15 to TRBJ1-3; D unresolved. V lost 4 bases, J lost 4 bases, and 5 bases lay in between. Germline V gene sequence: CDR1 LNHNV, CDR2 YYDKDF (reference sequence). This CDR3 contains 12 residues. CDR3 sequence (DNA): TGTGCCACCAGCACTTACGGAAACACCATATATTTT. Protein: CATSTYGNTIYF. The full variable domain, with the rest looked up from reference TRBV15 and TRBJ1-3, is DAMVIQNPRYQVTQFGKPVTLSCSQTLNHNVMYWYQQKSSQAPKLLFHYYDKDFNNEADTPDNFQSRRPNTSFCFLDIRSPGLGDTAMYLCATSTYGNTIYFGEGSWLTVV.

The chain has TRBV7-3 and TRBJ2-3, with TRBD1 matching over 9 bases. Germline lookup yields CDR1 SGHTA and CDR2 FQGTGA. J was trimmed by 2 bases and V by 3 bases; bases with no gene match: 3. This CDR3 region has 15 residues. The CDR3 DNA reads as TGTGCCAGCAGCTTGGGGGACAGGGACACAGATACGCAGTATTTT. Translating gives CASSLGDRDTDTQYF.

In its sample, this clone was seen once. The chain recombines TRBV6-1 with TRBJ1-2, with 8 bases matching TRBD1. Germline V CDR1 and CDR2: MNHNS, SASEGT. The CDR3 sequence is 14 residues long. With V trimmed by 6 bases and J by 7 bases, 10 bases remained unmatched. The CDR3 DNA reads TGTGCCAGCAGACAGGGGGACGAGAGACGTGGCTACACCTTC. Translating gives CASRQGDERRGYTF.